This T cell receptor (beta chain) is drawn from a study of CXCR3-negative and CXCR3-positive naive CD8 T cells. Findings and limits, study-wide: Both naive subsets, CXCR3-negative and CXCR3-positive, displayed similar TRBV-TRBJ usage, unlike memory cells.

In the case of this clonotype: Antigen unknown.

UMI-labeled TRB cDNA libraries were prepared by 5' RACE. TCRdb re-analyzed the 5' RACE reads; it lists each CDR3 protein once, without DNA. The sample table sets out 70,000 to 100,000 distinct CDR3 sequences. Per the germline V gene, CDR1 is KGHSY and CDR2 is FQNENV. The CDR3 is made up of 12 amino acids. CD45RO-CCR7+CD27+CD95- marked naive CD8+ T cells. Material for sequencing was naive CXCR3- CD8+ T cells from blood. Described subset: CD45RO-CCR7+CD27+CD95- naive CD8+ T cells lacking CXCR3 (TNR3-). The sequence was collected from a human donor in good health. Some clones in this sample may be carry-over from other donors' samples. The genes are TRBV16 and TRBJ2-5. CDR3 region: CASSPSQETQYF.